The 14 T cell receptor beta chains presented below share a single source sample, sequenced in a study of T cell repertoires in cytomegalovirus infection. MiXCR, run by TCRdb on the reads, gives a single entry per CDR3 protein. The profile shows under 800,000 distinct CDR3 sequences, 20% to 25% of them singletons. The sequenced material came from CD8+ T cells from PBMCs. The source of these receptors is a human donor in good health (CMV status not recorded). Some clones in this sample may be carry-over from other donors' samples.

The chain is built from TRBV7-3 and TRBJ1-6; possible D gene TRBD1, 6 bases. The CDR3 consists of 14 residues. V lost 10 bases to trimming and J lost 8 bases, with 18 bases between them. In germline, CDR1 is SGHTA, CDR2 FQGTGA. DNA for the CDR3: TGTGCCAACCTGCGGGGGGGCGCGTATTCACCCCTCCACTTT. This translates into CANLRGGAYSPLHF.

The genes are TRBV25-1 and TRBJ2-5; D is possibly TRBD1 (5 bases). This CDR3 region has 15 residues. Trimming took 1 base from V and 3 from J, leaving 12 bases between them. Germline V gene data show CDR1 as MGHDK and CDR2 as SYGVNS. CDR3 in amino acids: CASSEWVGAEETQYF. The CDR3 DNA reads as TGTGCCAGCAGTGAATGGGTTGGGGCAGAAGAGACCCAGTACTTC.

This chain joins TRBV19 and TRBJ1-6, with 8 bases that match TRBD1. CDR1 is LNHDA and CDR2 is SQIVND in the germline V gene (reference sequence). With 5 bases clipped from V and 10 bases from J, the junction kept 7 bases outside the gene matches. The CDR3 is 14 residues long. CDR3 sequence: CASSRTGLRSPLHF. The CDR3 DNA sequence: TGTGCCAGTAGTCGGACAGGGTTACGGTCACCCCTCCACTTT. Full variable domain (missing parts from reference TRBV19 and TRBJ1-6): DGGITQSPKYLFRKEGQNVTLSCEQNLNHDAMYWYRQDPGQGLRLIYYSQIVNDFQKGDIAEGYSVSREKKESFPLTVTSAQKNPTAFYLCASSRTGLRSPLHFGNGTRLTVT.

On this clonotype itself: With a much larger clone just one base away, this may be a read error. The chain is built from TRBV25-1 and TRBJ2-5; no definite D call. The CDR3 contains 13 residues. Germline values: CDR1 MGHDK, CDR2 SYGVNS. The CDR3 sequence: CASSVGDQETEYF. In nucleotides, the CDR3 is TGTGCCAGCAGTGTAGGAGACCAAGAGACCGAGTACTTC.

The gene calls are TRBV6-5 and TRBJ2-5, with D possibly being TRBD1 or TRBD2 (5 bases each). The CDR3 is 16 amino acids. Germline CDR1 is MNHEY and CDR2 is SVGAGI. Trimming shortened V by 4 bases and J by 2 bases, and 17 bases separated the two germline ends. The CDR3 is CASSLGPLNLQETQYF. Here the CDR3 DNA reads TGTGCCAGCAGTTTGGGACCACTGAACTTACAAGAGACCCAGTACTTC.

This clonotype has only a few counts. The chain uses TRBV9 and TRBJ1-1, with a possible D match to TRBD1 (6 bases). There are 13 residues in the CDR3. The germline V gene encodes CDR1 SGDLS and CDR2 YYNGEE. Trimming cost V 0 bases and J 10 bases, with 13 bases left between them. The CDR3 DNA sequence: TGTGCCAGCAGCGTAGCCGGGGGGCGGGGAGCTTTCTTT. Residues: CASSVAGGRGAFF.

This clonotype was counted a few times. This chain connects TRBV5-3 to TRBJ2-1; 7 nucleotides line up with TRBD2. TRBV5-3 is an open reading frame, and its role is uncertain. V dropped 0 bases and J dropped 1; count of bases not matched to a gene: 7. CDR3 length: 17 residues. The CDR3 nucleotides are TGTGCCAGAAGCTTGGGCTTGCTCGGGGGGTCCTACAATGAGCAGTTCTTC. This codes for CARSLGLLGGSYNEQFF.

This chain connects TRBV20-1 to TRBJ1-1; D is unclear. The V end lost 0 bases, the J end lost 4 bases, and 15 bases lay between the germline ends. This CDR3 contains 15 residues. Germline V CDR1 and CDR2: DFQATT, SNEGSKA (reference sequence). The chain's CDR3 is CSARDLEQAVTEAFF. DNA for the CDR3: TGCAGTGCTAGAGATCTTGAGCAGGCGGTCACTGAAGCTTTCTTT.

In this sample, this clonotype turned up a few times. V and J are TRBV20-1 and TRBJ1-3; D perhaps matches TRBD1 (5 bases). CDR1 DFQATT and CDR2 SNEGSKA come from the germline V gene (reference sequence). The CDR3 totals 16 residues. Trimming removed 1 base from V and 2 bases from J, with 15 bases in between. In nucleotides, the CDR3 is TGCAGTGCTAGAGTCCAGGGAGACCCGCCTGGAAACACCATATATTTT. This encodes CSARVQGDPPGNTIYF.

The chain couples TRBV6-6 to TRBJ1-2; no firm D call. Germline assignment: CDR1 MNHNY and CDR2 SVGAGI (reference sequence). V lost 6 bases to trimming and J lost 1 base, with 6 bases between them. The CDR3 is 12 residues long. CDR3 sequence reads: CASSEFNYGYTF. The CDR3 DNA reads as TGTGCCAGCAGCGAATTTAACTATGGCTACACCTTC.

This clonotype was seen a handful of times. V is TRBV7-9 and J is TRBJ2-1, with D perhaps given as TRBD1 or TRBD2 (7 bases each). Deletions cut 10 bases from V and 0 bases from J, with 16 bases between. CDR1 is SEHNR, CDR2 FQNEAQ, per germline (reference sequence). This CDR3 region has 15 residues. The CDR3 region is CAIRGRGRSYNEQFF. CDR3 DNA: TGTGCCATCAGGGGGAGGGGGCGCTCCTACAATGAGCAGTTCTTC.

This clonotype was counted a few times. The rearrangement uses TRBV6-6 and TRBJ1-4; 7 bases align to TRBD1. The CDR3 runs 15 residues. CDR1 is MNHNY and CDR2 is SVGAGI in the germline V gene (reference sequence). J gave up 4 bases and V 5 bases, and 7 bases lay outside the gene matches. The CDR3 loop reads CASSNRDSLNEKLFF. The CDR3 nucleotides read TGTGCCAGCAGTAACCGGGACAGCCTTAATGAAAAACTGTTTTTT.

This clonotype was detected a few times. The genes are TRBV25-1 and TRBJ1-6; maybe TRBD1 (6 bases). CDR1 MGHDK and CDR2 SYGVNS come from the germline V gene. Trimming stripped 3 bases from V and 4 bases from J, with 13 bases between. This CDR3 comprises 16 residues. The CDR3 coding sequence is TGTGCCAGCAGTGAGGACAGCTTACTTTATAATTCACCCCTCCACTTT. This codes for CASSEDSLLYNSPLHF.

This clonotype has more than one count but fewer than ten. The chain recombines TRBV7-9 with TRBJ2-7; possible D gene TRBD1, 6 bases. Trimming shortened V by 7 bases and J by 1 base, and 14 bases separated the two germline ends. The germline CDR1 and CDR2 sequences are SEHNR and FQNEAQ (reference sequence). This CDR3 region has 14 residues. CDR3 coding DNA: TGTGCCAGCACCTCCCCCGGACAGTCCTACGAGCAGTACTTC. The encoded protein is CASTSPGQSYEQYF.